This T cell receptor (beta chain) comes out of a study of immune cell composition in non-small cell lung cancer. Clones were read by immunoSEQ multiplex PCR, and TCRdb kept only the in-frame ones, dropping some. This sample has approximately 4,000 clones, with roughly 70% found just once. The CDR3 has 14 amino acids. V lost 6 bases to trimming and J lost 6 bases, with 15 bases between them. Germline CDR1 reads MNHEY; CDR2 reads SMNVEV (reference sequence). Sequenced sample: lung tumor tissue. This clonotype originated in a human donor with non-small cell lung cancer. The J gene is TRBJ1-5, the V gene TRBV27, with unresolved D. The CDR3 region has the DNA TGTGCCAGCAGGCAGCTTCCAGCGGGTCAGCCCCAGCATTTT. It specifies CASRQLPAGQPQHF.